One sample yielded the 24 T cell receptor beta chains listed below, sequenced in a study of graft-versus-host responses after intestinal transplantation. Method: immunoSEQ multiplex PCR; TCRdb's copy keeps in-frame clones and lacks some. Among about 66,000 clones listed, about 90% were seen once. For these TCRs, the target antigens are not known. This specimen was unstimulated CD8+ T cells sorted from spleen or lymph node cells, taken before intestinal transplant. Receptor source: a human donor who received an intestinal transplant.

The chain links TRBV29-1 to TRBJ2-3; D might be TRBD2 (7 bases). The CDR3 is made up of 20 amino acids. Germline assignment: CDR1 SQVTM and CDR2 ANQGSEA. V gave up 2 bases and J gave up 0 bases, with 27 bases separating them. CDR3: CSVEWGYRAGAPSSTDTQYF. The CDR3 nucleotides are TGCAGCGTTGAATGGGGTTATCGGGCGGGGGCCCCCTCTAGCACAGATACGCAGTATTTT.

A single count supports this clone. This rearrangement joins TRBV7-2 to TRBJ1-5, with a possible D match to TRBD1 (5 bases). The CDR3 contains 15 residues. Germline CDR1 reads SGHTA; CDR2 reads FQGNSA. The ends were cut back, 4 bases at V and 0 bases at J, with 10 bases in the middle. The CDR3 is CASSSGGYSNQPQHF. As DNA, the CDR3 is TGTGCCAGCAGCTCTGGGGGGTATAGCAATCAGCCCCAGCATTTT. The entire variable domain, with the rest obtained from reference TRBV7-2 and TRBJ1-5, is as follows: GAGVSQSPSNKVTEKGKDVELRCDPISGHTALYWYRQSLGQGLEFLIYFQGNSAPDKSGLPSDRFSAERTGGSVSTLTIQRTQQEDSAVYLCASSSGGYSNQPQHFGDGTRLSIL.

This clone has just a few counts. The CDR3 reads CASRQGADQPQHF. The DNA for the CDR3 is TGTGCCAGCAGACAGGGGGCGGATCAGCCCCAGCATTTT. The chain employs TRBV6-1 and TRBJ1-5, with 9 bases matching TRBD1. V shed 6 bases, J shed 5 bases, and the junction held 2 bases outside the gene matches. CDR3 size: 13 residues. CDR1 is MNHNS, CDR2 SASEGT, per germline.

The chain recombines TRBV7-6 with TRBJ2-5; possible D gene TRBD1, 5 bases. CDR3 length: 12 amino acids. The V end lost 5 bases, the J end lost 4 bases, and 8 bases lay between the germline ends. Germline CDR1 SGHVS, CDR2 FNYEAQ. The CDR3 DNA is TGTGCCAGCAGCCGTAGGGGAGAGACCCAGTACTTC. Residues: CASSRRGETQYF.

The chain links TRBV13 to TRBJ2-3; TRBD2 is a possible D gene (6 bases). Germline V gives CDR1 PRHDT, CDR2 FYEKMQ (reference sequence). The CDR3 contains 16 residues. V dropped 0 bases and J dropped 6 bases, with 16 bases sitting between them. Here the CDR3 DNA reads TGTGCCAGCAGCTTAGGGATAGGAGGGGCGGAGGATACGCAGTATTTT. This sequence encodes CASSLGIGGAEDTQYF.

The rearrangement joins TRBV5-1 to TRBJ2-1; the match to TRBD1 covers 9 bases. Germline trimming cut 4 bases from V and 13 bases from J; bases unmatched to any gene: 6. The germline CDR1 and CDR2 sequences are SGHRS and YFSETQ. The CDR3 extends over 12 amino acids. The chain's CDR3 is CASSRTGVEQFF. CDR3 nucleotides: TGCGCCAGCAGCAGGACAGGGGTTGAACAGTTCTTC.

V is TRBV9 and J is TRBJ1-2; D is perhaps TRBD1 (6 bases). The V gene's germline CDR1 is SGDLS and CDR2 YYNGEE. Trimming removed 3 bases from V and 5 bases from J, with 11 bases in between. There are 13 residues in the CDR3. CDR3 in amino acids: CASSDRTDYGYTF. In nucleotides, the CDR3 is TGTGCCAGCAGCGACCGGACAGATTATGGCTACACCTTC.

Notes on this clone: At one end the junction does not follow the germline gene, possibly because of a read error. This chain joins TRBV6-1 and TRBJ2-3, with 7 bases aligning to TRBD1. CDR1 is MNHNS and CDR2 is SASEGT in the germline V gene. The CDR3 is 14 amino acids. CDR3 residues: CACSGRQGPDTQYF. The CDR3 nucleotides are TGTGCCTGCAGTGGCCGACAGGGCCCAGATACGCAGTATTTT.

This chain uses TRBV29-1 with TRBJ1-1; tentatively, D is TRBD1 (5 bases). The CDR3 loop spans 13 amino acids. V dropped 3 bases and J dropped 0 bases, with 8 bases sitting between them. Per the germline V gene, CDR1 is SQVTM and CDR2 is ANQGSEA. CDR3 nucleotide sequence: TGCAGCGTTGATTCAGGGATGAACACTGAAGCTTTCTTT. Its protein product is CSVDSGMNTEAFF.

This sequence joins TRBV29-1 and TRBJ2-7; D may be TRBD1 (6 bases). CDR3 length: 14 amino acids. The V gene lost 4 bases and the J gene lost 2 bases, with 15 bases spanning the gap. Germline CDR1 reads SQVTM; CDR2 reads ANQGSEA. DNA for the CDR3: TGCAGCGTTGCCCAGGGGATGGGGGCCTACGAGCAGTACTTC. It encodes CSVAQGMGAYEQYF.

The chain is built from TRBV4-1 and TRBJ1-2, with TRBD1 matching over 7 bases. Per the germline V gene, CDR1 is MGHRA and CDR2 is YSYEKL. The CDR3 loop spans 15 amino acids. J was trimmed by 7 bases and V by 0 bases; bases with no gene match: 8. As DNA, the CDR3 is TGCGCCAGCAGCCAAGATGTCGGGGCAGGGGGTGGCTACACCTTC. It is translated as CASSQDVGAGGGYTF.

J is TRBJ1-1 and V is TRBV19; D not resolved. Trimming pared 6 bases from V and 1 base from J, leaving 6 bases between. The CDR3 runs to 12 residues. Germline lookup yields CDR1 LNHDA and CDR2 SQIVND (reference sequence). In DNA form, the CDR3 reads TGTGCCAGTAGCAACTCGAACACTGAAGCTTTCTTT. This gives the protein CASSNSNTEAFF. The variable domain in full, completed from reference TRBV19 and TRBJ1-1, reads DGGITQSPKYLFRKEGQNVTLSCEQNLNHDAMYWYRQDPGQGLRLIYYSQIVNDFQKGDIAEGYSVSREKKESFPLTVTSAQKNPTAFYLCASSNSNTEAFFGQGTRLTVV.

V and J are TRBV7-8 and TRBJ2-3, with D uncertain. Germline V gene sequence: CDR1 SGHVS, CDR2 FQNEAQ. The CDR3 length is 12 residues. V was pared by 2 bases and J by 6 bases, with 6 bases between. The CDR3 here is CASSLPVDTQYF. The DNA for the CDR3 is TGTGCCAGCAGCTTACCAGTGGATACGCAGTATTTT.

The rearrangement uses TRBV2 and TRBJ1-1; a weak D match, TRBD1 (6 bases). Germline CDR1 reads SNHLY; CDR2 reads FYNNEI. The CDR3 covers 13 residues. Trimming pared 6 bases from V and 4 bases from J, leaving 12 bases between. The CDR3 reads CASRTTGRTEAFF. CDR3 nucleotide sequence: TGTGCCAGCAGGACCACAGGGCGCACTGAAGCTTTCTTT.

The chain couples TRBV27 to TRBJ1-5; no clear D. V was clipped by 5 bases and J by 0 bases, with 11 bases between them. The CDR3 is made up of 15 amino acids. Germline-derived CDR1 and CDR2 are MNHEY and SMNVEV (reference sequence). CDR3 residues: CASSPSSGSNQPQHF. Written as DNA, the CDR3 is TGTGCCAGCAGTCCTTCGTCGGGTAGCAATCAGCCCCAGCATTTT.

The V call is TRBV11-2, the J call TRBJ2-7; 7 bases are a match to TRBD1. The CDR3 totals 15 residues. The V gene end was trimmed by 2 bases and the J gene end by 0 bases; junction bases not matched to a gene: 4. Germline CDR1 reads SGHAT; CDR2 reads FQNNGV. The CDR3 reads CASSLSAGGSYEQYF. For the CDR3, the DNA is TGTGCCAGCAGCTTATCGGCAGGGGGCTCCTACGAGCAGTACTTC.

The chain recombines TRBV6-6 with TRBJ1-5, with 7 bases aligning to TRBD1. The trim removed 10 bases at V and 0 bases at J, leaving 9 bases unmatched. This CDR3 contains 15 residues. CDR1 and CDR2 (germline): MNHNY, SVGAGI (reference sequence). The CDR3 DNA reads TGTGCCACCAGAGAACAGGGGTATAGCAATCAGCCCCAGCATTTT. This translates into CATREQGYSNQPQHF.

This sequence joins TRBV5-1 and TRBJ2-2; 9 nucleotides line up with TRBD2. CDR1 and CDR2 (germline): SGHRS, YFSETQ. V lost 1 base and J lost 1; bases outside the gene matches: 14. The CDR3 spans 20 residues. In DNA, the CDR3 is TGCGCCAGCAGCTTGCTCCCAGCGGGGGGACTCTACCTGAACACCGGGGAGCTGTTTTTT. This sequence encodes CASSLLPAGGLYLNTGELFF.

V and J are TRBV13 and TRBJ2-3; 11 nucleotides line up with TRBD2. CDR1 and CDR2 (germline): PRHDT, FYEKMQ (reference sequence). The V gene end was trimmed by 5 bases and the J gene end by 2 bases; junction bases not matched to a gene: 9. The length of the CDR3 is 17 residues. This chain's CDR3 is CASSPQTSGDDTDTQYF. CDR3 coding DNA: TGTGCCAGCAGCCCACAGACTAGCGGGGACGACACAGATACGCAGTATTTT.

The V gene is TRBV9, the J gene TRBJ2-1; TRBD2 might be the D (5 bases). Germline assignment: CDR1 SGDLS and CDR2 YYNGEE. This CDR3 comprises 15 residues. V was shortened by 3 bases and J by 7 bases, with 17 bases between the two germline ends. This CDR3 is CASSAGSGSGNEQFF. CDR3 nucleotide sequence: TGTGCCAGCAGCGCGGGGTCGGGTTCGGGGAATGAGCAGTTCTTC.

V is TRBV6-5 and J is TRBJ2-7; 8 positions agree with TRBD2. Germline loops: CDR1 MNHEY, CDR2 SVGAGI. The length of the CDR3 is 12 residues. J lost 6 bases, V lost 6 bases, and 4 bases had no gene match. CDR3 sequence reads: CASSRGGPEQYF. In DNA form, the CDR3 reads TGTGCCAGCAGCCGGGGGGGGCCCGAGCAGTACTTC.

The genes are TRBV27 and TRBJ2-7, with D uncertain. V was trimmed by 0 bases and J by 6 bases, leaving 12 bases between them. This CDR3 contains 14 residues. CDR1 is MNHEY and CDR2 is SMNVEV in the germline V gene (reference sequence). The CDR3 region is CASSLSGIPREQYF. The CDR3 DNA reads TGTGCCAGCAGTTTATCGGGCATCCCCCGCGAGCAGTACTTC.

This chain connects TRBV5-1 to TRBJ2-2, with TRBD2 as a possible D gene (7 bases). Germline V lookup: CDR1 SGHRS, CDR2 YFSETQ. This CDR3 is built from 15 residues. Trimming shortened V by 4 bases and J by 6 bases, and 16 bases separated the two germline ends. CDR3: CASSPLGGRAGELFF. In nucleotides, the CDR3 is TGCGCCAGCAGCCCCCTAGGGGGGAGGGCCGGGGAGCTGTTTTTT.

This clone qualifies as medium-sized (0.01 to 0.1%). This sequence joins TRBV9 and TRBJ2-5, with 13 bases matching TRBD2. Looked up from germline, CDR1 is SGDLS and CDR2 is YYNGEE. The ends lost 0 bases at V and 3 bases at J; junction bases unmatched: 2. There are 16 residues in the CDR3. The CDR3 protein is CASSVAGTSGEETQYF. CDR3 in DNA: TGTGCCAGCAGCGTAGCCGGGACTAGCGGGGAAGAGACCCAGTACTTC.